This is a list of T cell receptor beta chains from one sample in a study of blood T cell repertoires in COVID-19. TCRdb's copy holds only in-frame clones and misses some; the assay was immunoSEQ multiplex PCR. The sample records 200,000 to 250,000 clones, 70% to 90% being singletons. The specimen sequenced was peripheral blood. The receptors stem from a woman aged 70-85 years with active or convalescent COVID-19. The CDR3 runs from the conserved cysteine through the conserved F or W. Fields, in order: V gene, clone size, CDR3 protein. Some rows mark clone size as missing; the rest say once, few, many or name a class of expanded clone.

>TRBV18|.
CASSNHRGNEQFF
>TRBV11-3|.
CASSSGTGIDETQYF
>TRBV27|.
CASRSPPGSNNEKLFF
>TRBV7-8|.
CASSLRGGLNTEAFF
>TRBV19|once
CASSPRQGATNEKLFF
>TRBV4-3|.
CASSRRTGYGYTF
>TRBV6-1|.
CASSEGQALGYTF
>TRBV6-5|once
CASSAGSTSGYTF
>TRBV10-2|.
CASTTATENTEAFF
>TRBV11-3|.
CASSLETGTGRCGYTF
>TRBV11-3|.
CASSSRTGLEAFF
>TRBV6-5|.
CASRQGARNTEAFF
>TRBV6-5|.
CASSYTGVGGYEQYF
>TRBV12-5|.
CASGPRTPREEKLFF
>TRBV7-9|.
CATQKSGGTDTQYF
>TRBV11-2|.
CASSPAVGAPNTEAFF
>TRBV9|few
CASSVGQGPMNTEAFF